This T cell receptor (beta chain) was observed in a study of T cell repertoires in cytomegalovirus infection. Study in general: The study used recently identified HLA-C-restricted and well-studied HLA-B-restricted CMV epitopes.

MiXCR, applied by TCRdb to the reads, yields one record per CDR3 protein. The sample shows fewer than 900,000 distinct CDR3 sequences, approximately 32% of them seen only once. This clonotype was seen more than once but under ten times. The antigen is unknown. V shed 6 bases and J shed 0 bases, with 18 bases lying between them. The CDR3 sequence is 16 residues long. Germline CDR1 and CDR2: SQVTM and ANQGSEA. This chain joins TRBV29-1 and TRBJ2-1; no clear D. This specimen was cultured CD8+ T cells from PBMCs, taken from culture after CMV antigen stimulation. This clonotype originated in a human donor in good health (CMV status not recorded). Some clones in this sample may be carry-over from other donors' samples. In DNA, the CDR3 is TGCAGCGTCAGTCAAACCCTCCGATCCTCCTACAATGAGCAGTTCTTC. It codes for CSVSQTLRSSYNEQFF.